The rows below give T cell receptor beta chains drawn from one sample of a study of CD8 T cells in ankylosing spondylitis. TCRdb called the 5' RACE reads again in MiXCR, with one record for every CDR3 protein. Of around 770,000 distinct CDR3 sequences listed, around a fifth are singletons. Material for sequencing was blood, either unsorted or a sorted T cell fraction (not recorded which). Receptors originate from a male donor with ankylosing spondylitis. The CDR3 runs from the conserved cysteine through the conserved F or W. Fields, in order: J gene, clone size, D gene, V gene, CDR3 protein, CDR3 DNA. D genes are given only for firm matches. Clone size appears in some rows only: once, few, many, or a class for an expanded clone.

>TRBJ2-7|few|.|TRBV20-1
CSAPSLSSYEQYF
TGCAGTGCGCCCTCCCTAAGCTCCTACGAGCAGTACTTC
>TRBJ1-5|.|.|TRBV7-9
CASSPDRNQPQHF
TGTGCCAGCAGCCCCGACAGAAATCAGCCCCAGCATTTT
>TRBJ2-7|.|.|TRBV30
CAWETGLSYEQYF
TGTGCCTGGGAAACAGGTCTATCCTACGAGCAGTACTTC
>TRBJ2-3|few|TRBD2|TRBV10-2
CASKLAGGGGDTQYF
TGCGCCAGCAAACTAGCGGGAGGGGGCGGAGATACGCAGTATTTT
>TRBJ2-1|.|.|TRBV29-1
CSARLHNEQFF
TGCAGCGCCCGCCTTCACAATGAGCAGTTCTTC
>TRBJ2-5|few|TRBD2|TRBV20-1
CSPSSSGGSPLETQYF
TGCAGCCCTAGCTCTAGCGGGGGATCCCCATTGGAGACCCAGTACTTC
>TRBJ2-4|.|TRBD1|TRBV6-1
CASRDRGQNIQYF
TGTGCCAGCAGAGACAGGGGGCAAAACATTCAGTACTTC
>TRBJ2-1|.|TRBD1|TRBV7-2
CASSLEGRGYNEQFF
TGTGCCAGCAGCTTAGAAGGCAGGGGGTACAATGAGCAGTTCTTC
>TRBJ1-1|.|.|TRBV7-2
CASSFQQNTEAFF
TGTGCCAGCAGCTTCCAACAGAACACTGAAGCTTTCTTT
>TRBJ2-5|.|.|TRBV30
CAWGQETQYF
TGTGCCTGGGGACAAGAGACCCAGTACTTC
>TRBJ1-2|.|.|TRBV20-1
CSASEGSNSYGYTF
TGCAGTGCTAGTGAGGGGTCCAACTCCTATGGCTACACCTTC
>TRBJ2-1|few|TRBD1|TRBV7-3
CASSVDRDSSYNEQFF
TGTGCCAGCAGCGTCGACCGGGACAGCTCCTACAATGAGCAGTTCTTC
>TRBJ1-3|.|.|TRBV2
CASSAGTISGNTIYF
TGTGCCAGCAGCGCAGGGACAATCTCTGGAAACACCATATATTTT
>TRBJ2-2|.|.|TRBV10-3
CAISASGPRGATGELFF
TGTGCCATCAGTGCTTCGGGACCCCGCGGCGCCACCGGGGAGCTGTTTTTT
>TRBJ2-7|.|.|TRBV12-3/TRBV12-4
CASSTSGTLEQYF
TGTGCCAGCAGTACCTCCGGGACCCTCGAGCAGTACTTC
>TRBJ2-5|.|.|TRBV28
CASSFPGPGQETQYF
TGTGCCAGCAGTTTCCCGGGGCCGGGACAAGAGACCCAGTACTTC
>TRBJ2-1|.|.|TRBV11-1
CASRHERDSGYNEQFF
TGTGCCAGCAGACACGAACGGGACAGCGGGTACAATGAGCAGTTCTTC
>TRBJ1-1|many|.|TRBV9
CASSVGLGVTEAFF
TGTGCCAGCAGCGTAGGGCTCGGGGTTACTGAAGCTTTCTTT
>TRBJ1-1|few|.|TRBV7-9
CASSLARTRASEAFF
TGTGCCAGCAGCTTAGCAAGGACACGGGCCTCTGAAGCTTTCTTT
>TRBJ2-7|.|.|TRBV7-9
CASSSTGSLNPYEQYF
TGTGCCAGCAGCTCCACAGGTTCCCTCAACCCCTACGAGCAGTACTTC
>TRBJ2-1|few|TRBD2|TRBV5-1
CASSTSGGEQFF
TGCGCCAGCAGCACTAGCGGGGGGGAGCAGTTCTTC
>TRBJ2-3|few|.|TRBV12-3/TRBV12-4
CASSLNGEDTQYF
TGTGCCAGCAGTTTAAATGGGGAAGATACGCAGTATTTT
>TRBJ1-3|many|.|TRBV15
CATSRNRDSGNTIYF
TGTGCCACCAGCAGAAACAGGGATTCGGGAAACACCATATATTTT
>TRBJ2-7|few|TRBD2|TRBV4-1
CASSQSMIAGDLTYEQYF
TGCGCCAGCAGCCAATCAATGATAGCGGGAGATTTGACCTACGAGCAGTACTTC
>TRBJ2-2|few|.|TRBV20-1
CSAREGLNTGELFF
TGCAGTGCTAGAGAGGGACTGAACACCGGGGAGCTGTTTTTT
>TRBJ2-2|few|TRBD2|TRBV24-1
CATSGTSGGPPNTGELFF
TGTGCCACCAGTGGAACTAGCGGGGGGCCCCCGAACACCGGGGAGCTGTTTTTT
>TRBJ1-6|once|TRBD1|TRBV6-1
CASTWGRGHNSPLHF
TGTGCCAGCACCTGGGGCAGGGGGCATAATTCACCCCTCCACTTT
>TRBJ2-1|.|.|TRBV12-3/TRBV12-4
CASSLGTGRSYNEQFF
TGTGCCAGCAGTTTAGGAACAGGGAGATCCTACAATGAGCAGTTCTTC
>TRBJ2-5|few|.|TRBV5-1
CASSVGVSETQYF
TGCGCCAGCAGTGTGGGCGTCTCGGAGACCCAGTACTTC
>TRBJ2-3|many|.|TRBV29-1
CSAVVDTQYF
TGCAGCGCAGTAGTAGATACGCAGTATTTT
>TRBJ2-7|few|TRBD1|TRBV9
CASSPRPGQGINEQYF
TGTGCCAGCAGCCCTCGCCCGGGACAGGGGATCAACGAGCAGTACTTC
>TRBJ2-7|few|.|TRBV10-3
CAIKWGLGDYEQYF
TGTGCCATCAAATGGGGGCTAGGAGACTACGAGCAGTACTTC
>TRBJ2-1|few|.|TRBV7-9
CASSPVVGPLGYNEQFF
TGTGCCAGCAGCCCCGTGGTCGGCCCTTTAGGTTACAATGAGCAGTTCTTC
>TRBJ2-7|.|.|TRBV5-8
CASRTAEPWYF
TGTGCCAGCAGGACCGCTGAGCCGTGGTACTTC
>TRBJ2-7|few|TRBD1|TRBV20-1
CSGRIPGQGSEQYF
TGCAGTGGTCGCATTCCGGGACAGGGGTCCGAGCAGTACTTC
>TRBJ1-2|.|.|TRBV12-3/TRBV12-4
CASSLSGGPSYTF
TGTGCCAGCAGTTTATCGGGGGGCCCGAGCTACACCTTC
>TRBJ2-5|few|TRBD2|TRBV11-2
CASSVGLAGPQETQYF
TGTGCCAGCAGCGTAGGACTAGCGGGACCCCAAGAGACCCAGTACTTC
>TRBJ1-1|few|.|TRBV12-3/TRBV12-4
CASSADKRGAFF
TGTGCCAGCAGTGCTGACAAAAGGGGAGCTTTCTTT
>TRBJ2-7|few|.|TRBV21-1
CASSVDGNYEQYF
TGTGCCAGCAGCGTGGACGGGAACTACGAGCAGTACTTC
>TRBJ2-1|many|.|TRBV4-3
CASSQEALSSYNEQFF
TGCGCCAGCAGCCAAGAGGCTCTAAGCTCCTACAATGAGCAGTTCTTC
>TRBJ2-1|.|.|TRBV28
CASTSGSIPEQFF
TGTGCCAGCACCTCGGGGTCTATCCCGGAGCAGTTCTTC
>TRBJ2-4|.|TRBD1|TRBV11-2
CASSVGTASKNIQYF
TGTGCCAGCAGCGTCGGGACAGCTTCCAAAAACATTCAGTACTTC
>TRBJ2-7|many|TRBD1|TRBV27
CASSSPGQGGYEQYF
TGTGCCAGCAGTTCACCGGGACAGGGAGGGTACGAGCAGTACTTC
>TRBJ2-7|.|.|TRBV7-6
CASSLALSGSYEQYF
TGTGCCAGCAGCCTAGCCCTTAGCGGCTCCTACGAGCAGTACTTC
>TRBJ2-7|.|.|TRBV12-3/TRBV12-4
CASRHAAGYEQYF
TGTGCCAGCCGGCACGCCGCGGGCTACGAGCAGTACTTC
>TRBJ1-4|.|.|TRBV5-1
CASSLTGPNREKLFF
TGCGCCAGCAGCTTGACCGGGCCCAACAGGGAAAAACTGTTTTTT